Each of the 9 T cell receptor beta chains below was sequenced from the same sample in a study of blood T cell repertoires in COVID-19. TCRdb's copy holds only in-frame clones and misses some; the assay was immunoSEQ multiplex PCR. This table holds approximately 150,000 clones, about 80% found once. Sequenced input: peripheral blood. The receptors were sampled from a man in his fifties with acute or convalescent COVID-19.

This chain joins TRBV5-4 and TRBJ2-1; D possibly corresponds to TRBD2 (5 bases). V lost 2 bases and J 1 base, leaving 10 bases between the germline ends. Germline V gene sequence: CDR1 SGHNT, CDR2 YYREEE (reference sequence). The CDR3 sequence is 15 residues long. The DNA of the CDR3 is TGTGCCAGCAGCTTCCGGGGTGGATCCTACAATGAGCAGTTCTTC. Translated: CASSFRGGSYNEQFF.

This sequence joins TRBV2 and TRBJ1-4, with 9 bases that match TRBD1. Germline CDR1 reads SNHLY; CDR2 reads FYNNEI. This CDR3 has 14 residues. V shed 6 bases, J shed 7 bases, and the junction held 6 bases outside the gene matches. The CDR3 bases are TGTGCCAGCAGCGCGACAGGGGGGGGTGAAAAACTGTTTTTT. It specifies CASSATGGGEKLFF. The full variable domain, its missing parts supplied by reference TRBV2 and TRBJ1-4, is EPEVTQTPSHQVTQMGQEVILRCVPISNHLYFYWYRQILGQKVEFLVSFYNNEISEKSEIFDDQFSVERPDGSNFTLKIRSTKLEDSAMYFCASSATGGGEKLFFGSGTQLSVL.

This clone was seen only a few times. The rearrangement joins TRBV5-1 to TRBJ1-6; 8 bases match TRBD1. J was trimmed by 1 base and V by 4 bases; bases with no gene match: 7. The germline gives CDR1 SGHRS, CDR2 YFSETQ. The CDR3 is 17 residues long. Here the CDR3 DNA reads TGCGCCAGCAGCAGCCGGACAGGGAGATCCTATAATTCACCCCTCCACTTT. Protein: CASSSRTGRSYNSPLHF.

The chain joins TRBV7-6 to TRBJ2-2, with 9 nucleotides matching TRBD2. V trimming: 1 base; J trimming: 3 bases; junction bases outside the gene matches: 9. Germline lookup yields CDR1 SGHVS and CDR2 FNYEAQ. The CDR3 sequence is 18 residues long. This chain's CDR3 is CASSLGRGGRRDTGELFF. In DNA, the CDR3 is TGTGCCAGCAGCTTAGGGCGGGGGGGCCGGAGGGACACCGGGGAGCTGTTTTTT. The variable domain in full, completed from reference TRBV7-6 and TRBJ2-2, reads GAGVSQSPRYKVTKRGQDVALRCDPISGHVSLYWYRQALGQGPEFLTYFNYEAQQDKSGLPNDRFSAERPEGSISTLTIQRTEQRDSAMYRCASSLGRGGRRDTGELFFGEGSRLTVL.

The chain employs TRBV6-5 and TRBJ2-3; D ambiguous. This CDR3 spans 13 amino acids. Germline-derived CDR1 and CDR2 are MNHEY and SVGAGI. V lost 8 bases, J lost 2 bases, and 11 bases lay in between. In DNA form, the CDR3 reads TGTGCCAGCCGATTTGGCACCACAGATACGCAGTATTTT. This gives the protein CASRFGTTDTQYF.

This CDR3 reads CASRGTSGRTSTDTQYF. For the CDR3, the DNA is TGTGCCAGCAGGGGGACTAGCGGGAGGACCAGCACAGATACGCAGTATTTT. The genes are TRBV2 and TRBJ2-3; TRBD2 agrees at 15 bases. CDR3 size: 17 residues. The germline V gene has CDR1 SNHLY and CDR2 FYNNEI. V was pared by 6 bases and J by 0 bases, with 4 bases of the junction left unmatched.

The chain joins TRBV2 to TRBJ1-4; D remains ambiguous. The CDR3 loop spans 13 amino acids. Deletions cut 6 bases from V and 7 bases from J, with 12 bases between. Germline V gene lookup returns CDR1 SNHLY and CDR2 FYNNEI. The CDR3 DNA sequence: TGTGCCAGCAGCCCCCCCCCGGGTGAAAAACTGTTTTTT. Protein sequence: CASSPPPGEKLFF.

The CDR3 loop is CASSIGQGGYGYTF. The CDR3 DNA reads as TGTGCCAGCAGTATAGGACAGGGGGGCTATGGCTACACCTTC. V and J are TRBV25-1 and TRBJ1-2; 10 bases map to TRBD1. The germline CDR1 and CDR2 sequences are MGHDK and SYGVNS. The trim removed 5 bases at V and 4 bases at J, leaving 4 bases unmatched. The CDR3 loop spans 14 amino acids.

V gene TRBV19 combines with J gene TRBJ1-2; D is unresolved. Trimming took off 6 bases at V and 4 bases at J, with 9 bases between the two ends. Germline values: CDR1 LNHDA, CDR2 SQIVND (reference sequence). CDR3 length: 12 amino acids. CDR3 residues: CASSAEGYGYTF. The DNA of the CDR3 is TGTGCCAGTAGCGCCGAGGGCTATGGCTACACCTTC.